Listed below are T cell receptor beta chains from one sample, sequenced in a study of cytomegalovirus exposure and HLA in healthy donors. Assay: immunoSEQ multiplex PCR; the TCRdb copy retains only in-frame clones and omits some. Among roughly 140,000 clones listed, around 79% were seen once. The specimen sequenced was PBMCs. These receptors were taken from a man under 40 in good health and CMV-seropositive. Each CDR3 is given with its conserved first and last residue. Fields, in order: CDR3 DNA, CDR3 protein, V gene, clone size, D gene, J gene. D genes are given only for firm matches. The size entry is marked missing in some rows and otherwise reads once, few, many or a size class.

CDR3 DNA: TGTGCCAGCAGCTTAGGCGGGAGGGCCGTAGATACGCAGTATTTT; CDR3 protein: CASSLGGRAVDTQYF; V gene: TRBV11-3; clone size: .; D gene: TRBD2; J gene: TRBJ2-3
CDR3 DNA: TGTGCCAGCGCAAGCCAGGTGGCGGGAGGATATGAGCAGTACTTC; CDR3 protein: CASASQVAGGYEQYF; V gene: TRBV28; clone size: .; D gene: TRBD2; J gene: TRBJ2-7
CDR3 DNA: TGCAGCGCCGGCCGGGGTTCGACTAATGAAAAACTGTTTTTT; CDR3 protein: CSAGRGSTNEKLFF; V gene: TRBV29-1; clone size: .; D gene: .; J gene: TRBJ1-4
CDR3 DNA: TGCGCCAGCAGTCCTAGCGGGACAACAGATACGCAGTATTTT; CDR3 protein: CASSPSGTTDTQYF; V gene: TRBV5-1; clone size: once; D gene: TRBD2; J gene: TRBJ2-3
CDR3 DNA: TGTGCCAGCAGCTTGGGGGACAGGGGCTACGAGCAGTACTTC; CDR3 protein: CASSLGDRGYEQYF; V gene: TRBV5-6; clone size: .; D gene: TRBD1; J gene: TRBJ2-7
CDR3 DNA: TGTGCCATCTCGGCAGGGCGCGACGAGCAGTACTTC; CDR3 protein: CAISAGRDEQYF; V gene: TRBV10-3; clone size: .; D gene: .; J gene: TRBJ2-7
CDR3 DNA: TGCAGCGTTGACGGCCAGGCGGGAAAACTGTTTTTT; CDR3 protein: CSVDGQAGKLFF; V gene: TRBV29-1; clone size: .; D gene: .; J gene: TRBJ1-4
CDR3 DNA: TGCAGCGTTGGAGAGGTTCGGGTAAACAATGAGCAGTTCTTC; CDR3 protein: CSVGEVRVNNEQFF; V gene: TRBV29-1; clone size: .; D gene: .; J gene: TRBJ2-1
CDR3 DNA: TGTGCCAGCAGCCAAGTACTGACAGGTTACTCCTCTGGGGCCAACGTCCTGACTTTC; CDR3 protein: CASSQVLTGYSSGANVLTF; V gene: TRBV14; clone size: .; D gene: .; J gene: TRBJ2-6
CDR3 DNA: TGTGCCAGCAGCTTGGTCAGGGGCAACGGGGAGCTGTTTTTT; CDR3 protein: CASSLVRGNGELFF; V gene: TRBV7-9; clone size: .; D gene: .; J gene: TRBJ2-2
CDR3 DNA: TGTGCCAGCAGTTACTCGAGGAGCTCCTATAATTCACCCCTCCACTTT; CDR3 protein: CASSYSRSSYNSPLHF; V gene: TRBV6-5; clone size: .; D gene: .; J gene: TRBJ1-6
CDR3 DNA: TGCGCCAGCACCTCCCCTTCGGGTTCACCCCTCCACTTT; CDR3 protein: CASTSPSGSPLHF; V gene: TRBV5-1; clone size: .; D gene: .; J gene: TRBJ1-6
CDR3 DNA: TGTGCCAGCAGCTTTCTCACAGGGGGGGCGAACACTGAAGCTTTCTTT; CDR3 protein: CASSFLTGGANTEAFF; V gene: TRBV7-9; clone size: .; D gene: TRBD1; J gene: TRBJ1-1
CDR3 DNA: TGTGCCAGCAGTTTACAGGTGTTCTCCTACGAGCAGTACTTC; CDR3 protein: CASSLQVFSYEQYF; V gene: TRBV6-5; clone size: once; D gene: .; J gene: TRBJ2-7
CDR3 DNA: TGTGCCAGCAGGAAGACAGGGGGCGAGTTCTATGGCTACACCTTC; CDR3 protein: CASRKTGGEFYGYTF; V gene: TRBV7-9; clone size: .; D gene: TRBD1; J gene: TRBJ1-2
CDR3 DNA: TGTGCCAGCAGCTTATTCATTACTGCGGGGGTCGGGGAGCTGTTTTTT; CDR3 protein: CASSLFITAGVGELFF; V gene: TRBV5-6; clone size: .; D gene: TRBD2; J gene: TRBJ2-2
CDR3 DNA: TGCGCCATCCAGGCAGGGGGTAATTCACCCCTCCACTTT; CDR3 protein: CAIQAGGNSPLHF; V gene: TRBV4-1; clone size: .; D gene: TRBD1; J gene: TRBJ1-6